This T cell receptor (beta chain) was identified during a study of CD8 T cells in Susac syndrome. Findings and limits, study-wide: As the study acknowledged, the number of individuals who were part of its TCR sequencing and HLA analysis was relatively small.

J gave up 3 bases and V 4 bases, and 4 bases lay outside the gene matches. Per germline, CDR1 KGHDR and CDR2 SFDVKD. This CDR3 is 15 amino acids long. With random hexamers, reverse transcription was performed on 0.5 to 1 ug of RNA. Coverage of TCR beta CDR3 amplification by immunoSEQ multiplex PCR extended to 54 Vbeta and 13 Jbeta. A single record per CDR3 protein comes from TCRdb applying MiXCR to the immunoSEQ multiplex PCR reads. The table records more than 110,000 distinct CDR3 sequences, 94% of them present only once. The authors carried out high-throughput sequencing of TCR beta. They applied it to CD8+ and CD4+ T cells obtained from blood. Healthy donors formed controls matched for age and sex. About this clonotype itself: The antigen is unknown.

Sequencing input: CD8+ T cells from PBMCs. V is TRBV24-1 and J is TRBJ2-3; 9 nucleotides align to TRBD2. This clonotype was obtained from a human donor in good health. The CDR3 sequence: CATSEPGLATDTQYF. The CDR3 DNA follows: TGTGCCACCAGTGAGCCGGGACTAGCAACAGATACGCAGTATTTT.